The clone carrying this T cell receptor (beta chain) was seen ten or more times. The unsorted libraries were made from 2 million PBMCs kept at -80 C. This entry comes from a study of neurological immune-mediated disorders. Each CDR3 protein is one row after TCRdb ran MiXCR on the 5' RACE reads. This table holds 65,000 to 75,000 distinct CDR3 sequences, roughly 5% found once. Germline lookup yields CDR1 SGHRS and CDR2 YFSETQ. V was shortened by 4 bases and J by 7 bases, with 20 bases between the two germline ends. CDR3 length: 16 residues. The sequenced sample was PBMCs. The source of this sequence is a human donor with multiple sclerosis. The donor label of this sample is uncertain. The chain recombines TRBV5-1 with TRBJ2-2, with a tentative D call TRBD1 (6 bases). CDR3 DNA: TGCGCCAGCAGCCTACTCCCGGACAGCCCGGGCGGGGAGCTGTTTTTT. Translating gives CASSLLPDSPGGELFF.